The entry below describes one T cell receptor (beta chain). The assay was immunoSEQ multiplex PCR, and TCRdb's table has in-frame clones only and misses some. The sample lists just under 75,000 clones; around three quarters were seen once. The data originate from a study of T cell responses to AZD1222 COVID-19 vaccine. Trimming removed 0 bases from V and 6 bases from J; junction bases left unmatched: 7. Germline V gene lookup returns CDR1 SGDLS and CDR2 YYNGEE. CDR3 length equals 17 residues. Sequenced here: peripheral blood, sampled 28 days after the second AZD1222 dose. The receptor was isolated from an adult who received the AZD1222 COVID-19 vaccine. This sequence joins TRBV9 and TRBJ2-1; TRBD2 matches at 12 bases. CDR3 sequence: CASSVVGLAGGPNEQFF. The DNA of the CDR3 is TGTGCCAGCAGCGTAGTAGGGCTAGCGGGGGGGCCCAATGAGCAGTTCTTC.